This TCR beta chain derives from a study of T-cell memory formation after mild COVID-19. Study in general: Clusters of TCRs were largely donor specific.

One entry per CDR3 protein results from TCRdb running MiXCR on the 5' RACE reads. This table has about 500,000 distinct CDR3 sequences, around 20% appearing once. Germline V CDR1 and CDR2: MNHEY, SVGEGT. Trimming cost V 6 bases and J 2 bases, with 14 bases left between them. The CDR3 has 14 residues. The chain joins TRBV6-2 or TRBV6-3 to TRBJ2-7; D not certain. This clonotype was obtained from an adult woman who had mild COVID-19 (a few samples of this study predate the infection). Cell type and time point are not known. The sequenced material came from PBMCs or a T cell subset sorted from them (not recorded which). The CDR3 region has the DNA TGTGCCAGCAGGCCCCAAGGGAAGACCTACGAGCAGTACTTC. The encoded protein is CASRPQGKTYEQYF.